The 22 T cell receptor beta chains given below trace back to one sample, sequenced in a study of early stage breast cancer tumors. Profiled with immunoSEQ multiplex PCR; TCRdb holds only in-frame clones, not every one. This table has 13,000 to 15,000 clones, 70% to 85% appearing once. What was sequenced was normal breast tissue next to the tumor. The receptors stem from a person under 45 with breast cancer.

The gene calls are TRBV7-3 and TRBJ2-1; D may be TRBD1 or TRBD2 (5 bases each). CDR3 size: 16 residues. Germline V gene data show CDR1 as SGHTA and CDR2 as FQGTGA. The V and J ends lost 5 bases and 0 bases respectively, with 14 bases between them. CDR3 protein: CASSGGPHPSYNEQFF. CDR3 in DNA: TGTGCCAGCAGCGGGGGTCCTCATCCCTCCTACAATGAGCAGTTCTTC.

The chain has TRBV7-8 and TRBJ1-1; D is uncertain. CDR3 length equals 14 residues. The V gene's germline CDR1 is SGHVS and CDR2 FQNEAQ. The V gene lost 0 bases and the J gene lost 0 bases, with 5 bases spanning the gap. CDR3 sequence: CASSLAGLNTEAFF. CDR3 sequence (DNA): TGTGCCAGCAGCTTAGCAGGGCTGAACACTGAAGCTTTCTTT. Filled out from reference TRBV7-8 and TRBJ1-1, the complete variable domain reads GAGVSQSPRYKVAKRGQDVALRCDPISGHVSLFWYQQALGQGPEFLTYFQNEAQLDKSGLPSDRFFAERPEGSVSTLKIQRTQQEDSAVYLCASSLAGLNTEAFFGQGTRLTVV.

This clone was seen a handful of times. The genes are TRBV2 and TRBJ1-5; D ambiguous. This CDR3 is 12 amino acids long. Germline CDR1 is SNHLY and CDR2 is FYNNEI. Trimming shortened V by 4 bases and J by 7 bases, and 8 bases separated the two germline ends. In DNA, the CDR3 is TGTGCCAGCAGTGCGGACCACCAGCCCCAGCATTTT. Translated: CASSADHQPQHF.

The rearrangement joins TRBV25-1 to TRBJ2-2; TRBD1 might be the D (6 bases). From germline, CDR1 is MGHDK and CDR2 SYGVNS. V was shortened by 0 bases and J by 5 bases, with 10 bases between the two germline ends. This CDR3 is 15 amino acids long. DNA of the CDR3: TGTGCCAGCAGTGAATATACGACAGGAACCGGGGAGCTGTTTTTT. It yields the protein CASSEYTTGTGELFF.

The chain is built from TRBV6-6 and TRBJ1-2; D is uncertain. CDR1 and CDR2 from the germline V gene are MNHNY and SVGAGI (reference sequence). This CDR3 has 12 amino acids. The V end was cut by 6 bases, the J end by 8 bases, with 13 bases between. Here the CDR3 reads CASSQARAGYTF. The DNA for the CDR3 is TGTGCCAGCAGCCAGGCACGAGCCGGCTACACCTTC.

The chain links TRBV5-1 to TRBJ1-1, with TRBD1 matching over 9 bases. The CDR3 loop spans 18 amino acids. Germline CDR1 reads SGHRS; CDR2 reads YFSETQ. Trimming at V came to 1 base and at J to 0 bases, leaving 10 bases not matched to a gene. CDR3 protein: CASSLNPGTGIMNTEAFF. In nucleotides, the CDR3 is TGCGCCAGCAGCTTGAACCCCGGGACAGGGATCATGAACACTGAAGCTTTCTTT.

The chain employs TRBV4-3 and TRBJ2-1, with 7 nucleotides matching TRBD1. The V gene's germline CDR1 is LGHNA and CDR2 YSLEER. The CDR3 contains 14 residues. V dropped 4 bases and J dropped 1; count of bases not matched to a gene: 1. In nucleotides, the CDR3 is TGCGCCAGCAGCCCGACAGGGTCCTACAATGAGCAGTTCTTC. The encoded protein is CASSPTGSYNEQFF.

The genes are TRBV5-1 and TRBJ2-1; no clear D. The V gene lost 0 bases and the J gene lost 2 bases, with 6 bases spanning the gap. The CDR3 length is 14 residues. The germline gives CDR1 SGHRS, CDR2 YFSETQ. The CDR3 DNA reads as TGCGCCAGCAGCTTGGGGGTTACCTACAATGAGCAGTTCTTC. Translation: CASSLGVTYNEQFF.

Worth noting for this clone: A read error may account for a junction end that differs from germline. The V gene is TRBV11-2, the J gene TRBJ2-3; D gene ambiguous. The CDR3 runs 17 residues. In germline, CDR1 is SGHAT, CDR2 FQNNGV. The DNA for the CDR3 is TGTGCCAGCAGCTTAGGAAGCAGCCCATCGGGCTCAGATACGCGGTATTTT. Translation gives CASSLGSSPSGSDTRYF.

The genes are TRBV4-3 and TRBJ1-4, with D possibly being TRBD1 (5 bases). The V gene lost 4 bases and the J gene lost 4 bases, with 16 bases spanning the gap. The length of the CDR3 is 16 residues. Germline CDR1 is LGHNA and CDR2 is YSLEER. The CDR3 loop reads CASSRDPGPSNEKLFF. The CDR3 nucleotides read TGCGCCAGCAGCCGGGATCCGGGACCAAGTAATGAAAAACTGTTTTTT.

This clone came up once. The rearrangement links TRBV4-2 to TRBJ2-7; weak D call: TRBD2 (5 bases). This CDR3 comprises 14 residues. V was clipped by 0 bases and J by 5 bases, with 11 bases between them. Germline V CDR1 and CDR2: LGHNA, YNFKEQ. CDR3 in amino acids: CASSQDGMRDEQYF. DNA for the CDR3: TGTGCCAGCAGCCAAGATGGGATGAGGGACGAGCAGTACTTC.

In nucleotides, the CDR3 is TGTGCCAGCATCCTTGGGGCGGGAGCTGAGACCCAGTACTTC. Residues: CASILGAGAETQYF. The chain uses TRBV7-2 and TRBJ2-5; 7 bases agree with TRBD2. V dropped 7 bases and J dropped 5; count of bases not matched to a gene: 10. Germline lookup yields CDR1 SGHTA and CDR2 FQGNSA. This CDR3 spans 14 amino acids.

The chain joins TRBV19 to TRBJ2-7, with 8 nucleotides matching TRBD2. The V and J ends lost 5 bases and 2 bases, in that order; junction bases with no gene match: 8. The CDR3 is 15 amino acids. Germline CDR1 LNHDA, CDR2 SQIVND (reference sequence). The CDR3 DNA is TGTGCCAGTAGTCCTCGTAGCGGGATTACCTACGAGCAGTACTTC. This sequence encodes CASSPRSGITYEQYF.

This chain joins TRBV6-5 and TRBJ2-3; D is ambiguous. The CDR3 totals 16 residues. Deletions cut 0 bases from V and 0 bases from J, with 10 bases between. The V gene's germline CDR1 is MNHEY and CDR2 SVGAGI. CDR3 bases: TGTGCCAGCAGTTACTCGAGAACAGCCAGCACAGATACGCAGTATTTT. It translates to CASSYSRTASTDTQYF.

The chain uses TRBV11-1 and TRBJ1-2; TRBD1 agrees at 8 bases. The trim removed 6 bases at V and 6 bases at J, leaving 6 bases unmatched. CDR1 SGHAT and CDR2 FQDESV come from the germline V gene (reference sequence). The CDR3 has 13 amino acids. The CDR3 protein is CASSYQGAHGYTF. In DNA form, the CDR3 reads TGTGCCAGCAGTTACCAGGGGGCGCATGGCTACACCTTC.

The rearrangement links TRBV7-2 to TRBJ1-1, with 7 bases that match TRBD1. Trimming cost V 3 bases and J 8 bases; bases outside gene matches: 6. CDR1 is SGHTA and CDR2 is FQGNSA in the germline V gene. CDR3 size: 13 residues. The DNA for the CDR3 is TGTGCCAGCAGCTTCTCCAGACAGGGAGAAGCTTTCTTT. It yields the protein CASSFSRQGEAFF.

The gene calls are TRBV9 and TRBJ1-5; D is perhaps TRBD1 (5 bases). Trimming removed 4 bases at V and 9 bases at J, with 11 bases between. The germline CDR1 and CDR2 sequences are SGDLS and YYNGEE. CDR3 size: 12 residues. This chain's CDR3 is CASSSPGGPQHF. The DNA for the CDR3 is TGTGCCAGCAGCTCCCCGGGGGGGCCCCAGCATTTT. Filled out from reference TRBV9 and TRBJ1-5, the complete variable domain reads DSGVTQTPKHLITATGQRVTLRCSPRSGDLSVYWYQQSLDQGLQFLIQYYNGEERAKGNILERFSAQQFPDLHSELNLSSLELGDSALYFCASSSPGGPQHFGDGTRLSIL.

J is TRBJ1-3 and V is TRBV19; a possible D gene is TRBD1 (5 bases). The CDR3 has 14 amino acids. The V and J ends lost 8 bases and 4 bases respectively, with 15 bases between them. CDR1 is LNHDA and CDR2 is SQIVND in the germline V gene (reference sequence). The DNA of the CDR3 is TGTGCCAGTGAGGGACCGGGAAACGGAAACACCATATATTTT. Amino acids: CASEGPGNGNTIYF.

This clone was observed a few times. The V gene is TRBV2, the J gene TRBJ1-2; TRBD1 is a possible D gene (5 bases). V lost 11 bases and J lost 4, with 17 bases in between. The length of the CDR3 is 13 residues. Germline CDR1 reads SNHLY; CDR2 reads FYNNEI. The CDR3 loop reads CARRHKGTYGYTF. In DNA form, the CDR3 reads TGTGCCCGACGACATAAGGGGACCTATGGCTACACCTTC. Looking up the rest from reference TRBV2 and TRBJ1-2 gives the full variable domain: EPEVTQTPSHQVTQMGQEVILRCVPISNHLYFYWYRQILGQKVEFLVSFYNNEISEKSEIFDDQFSVERPDGSNFTLKIRSTKLEDSAMYFCARRHKGTYGYTFGSGTRLTVV.

The chain employs TRBV7-2 and TRBJ2-2; TRBD1 agrees at 9 bases. Germline CDR1 and CDR2: SGHTA and FQGNSA. Trimming removed 6 bases from V and 0 bases from J; junction bases left unmatched: 5. CDR3 length: 16 residues. The CDR3 sequence is CASRMDRGTNTGELFF. CDR3 nucleotide sequence: TGTGCCAGCAGGATGGACAGGGGAACGAACACCGGGGAGCTGTTTTTT.

The gene calls are TRBV5-4 and TRBJ1-2; 10 bases are a match to TRBD1. CDR1 and CDR2 from the germline V gene are SGHNT and YYREEE (reference sequence). CDR3 size: 16 residues. The V gene end was trimmed by 5 bases and the J gene end by 8 bases; junction bases not matched to a gene: 15. The CDR3 nucleotides are TGTGCCAGCAGTCCTTCGGGACAGGGGCTTATCGGGGGCTACACCTTC. Translation gives CASSPSGQGLIGGYTF.

V and J are TRBV9 and TRBJ2-3; D uncertain. The germline CDR1 and CDR2 sequences are SGDLS and YYNGEE. There are 12 residues in the CDR3. V was shortened by 0 bases and J by 13 bases, with 12 bases between the two germline ends. The CDR3 here is CASSVVADREYF. CDR3 DNA sequence: TGTGCCAGCAGCGTAGTAGCAGATAGGGAGTATTTT.